Below, 24 T cell receptor beta chains from the same sample are listed, as sequenced in a study of cytomegalovirus exposure and HLA in healthy donors. It was with 60 Vbeta and 13 Jbeta primers that the PCR ran. Clones were read by immunoSEQ multiplex PCR, and TCRdb kept only the in-frame ones, dropping some. The sample lists approximately 170,000 clones, around 80% occurring once. The sample was PBMCs. The receptor source for this set is a woman aged 45-59 years in good health and CMV-seropositive.

The CDR3 DNA reads as TGTGCCAGCAGCAATAGCGGGAGGGCCGAGACTATTTACAATGAGCAGTTCTTC. Protein product: CASSNSGRAETIYNEQFF. The rearrangement links TRBV7-3 to TRBJ2-1, with TRBD2 identical over 11 bases. CDR1 is SGHTA, CDR2 FQGTGA, per germline. This CDR3 comprises 18 residues. V gave up 5 bases and J gave up 4 bases; unmatched junction bases: 13.

A remark on this clone: Relative to the germline gene, one junction end is altered; a read error may explain this. This sequence joins TRBV10-3 and TRBJ2-5, with TRBD2 matching 7 bases. This CDR3 has 13 residues. The germline V gene has CDR1 ENHRY and CDR2 SYGVKD. The CDR3 DNA is TGTGCCATCAGTGATGGGGGGGAAGAGGCCCAGTACTTC. The encoded protein is CAISDGGEEAQYF.

The V and J genes are TRBV30 and TRBJ2-5; 7 positions agree with TRBD2. Trimming cost V 3 bases and J 5 bases; bases outside gene matches: 3. The CDR3 length is 12 residues. Germline loops: CDR1 GTSNPN, CDR2 SVGIG (reference sequence). The CDR3 DNA is TGTGCCTGGAGCCACGGGGGGGAGACCCAGTACTTC. Translating it yields CAWSHGGETQYF.

The J gene is TRBJ2-3, the V gene TRBV2, with 11 bases fitting TRBD2. J gave up 1 base and V 6 bases, and 0 bases lay outside the gene matches. Germline CDR1 and CDR2: SNHLY and FYNNEI. The CDR3 consists of 14 residues. The CDR3 sequence: CASRLAGGTDTQYF. The DNA of the CDR3 is TGTGCCAGCAGACTAGCGGGAGGCACAGATACGCAGTATTTT.

In this sample, this clone turned up once. This rearrangement joins TRBV7-2 to TRBJ1-1; 9 bases agree with TRBD1. V was pared by 5 bases and J by 5 bases, with 9 bases of the junction left unmatched. This CDR3 spans 15 amino acids. Germline V gene lookup returns CDR1 SGHTA and CDR2 FQGNSA. The CDR3 here is CASSLLTGGDTEAFF. DNA of the CDR3: TGTGCCAGCAGCCTATTGACAGGGGGGGATACTGAAGCTTTCTTT.

This clone was recorded only once. This chain joins TRBV7-2 and TRBJ2-1; the D gene is possibly TRBD1 (5 bases). V lost 5 bases and J lost 9, with 17 bases in between. In germline, CDR1 is SGHTA, CDR2 FQGNSA. This CDR3 has 14 amino acids. The CDR3 sequence: CASSPRTQGSEQFF. The CDR3 DNA reads as TGTGCCAGCAGCCCACGGACCCAGGGAAGTGAGCAGTTCTTC.

This clone has just one count. The V and J genes are TRBV7-9 and TRBJ1-6; D might be TRBD1 (6 bases). CDR1 and CDR2 from the germline V gene are SEHNR and FQNEAQ (reference sequence). The V end lost 5 bases, the J end lost 8 bases, and 19 bases lay between the germline ends. This CDR3 region has 16 residues. The CDR3 region has the DNA TGTGCCAGCAGCCTCGCGGGGGCAGGGTCTTATTCACCCCTCCACTTT. Translation: CASSLAGAGSYSPLHF.

The CDR3 bases are TGCGCCAGCAGCCAGGAACCCGAAAGAAGCAATGAGCAGTTCTTC. Its protein product is CASSQEPERSNEQFF. The gene calls are TRBV5-1 and TRBJ2-1; D not resolved. The V gene lost 4 bases and the J gene lost 6 bases, with 17 bases spanning the gap. The CDR3 runs 15 residues. Germline CDR1 and CDR2: SGHRS and YFSETQ.

V is TRBV9 and J is TRBJ1-2; no definite D call. This CDR3 region has 14 residues. Germline values: CDR1 SGDLS, CDR2 YYNGEE. Trimming pared 4 bases from V and 0 bases from J, leaving 10 bases between. In nucleotides, the CDR3 is TGTGCCAGCAGCACCAGGACTGCTAACTATGGCTACACCTTC. Its protein is CASSTRTANYGYTF.

The chain carries TRBV19 and TRBJ1-4; D is possibly TRBD1 (5 bases). V lost 3 bases and J 8 bases, leaving 19 bases between the germline ends. The CDR3 covers 16 residues. Germline assignment: CDR1 LNHDA and CDR2 SQIVND (reference sequence). The CDR3 DNA follows: TGTGCCAGTAGTATCTCAGTCCCCAGGGTTGGCGAAAAACTGTTTTTT. Protein sequence: CASSISVPRVGEKLFF. Drawing the rest from reference TRBV19 and TRBJ1-4, the complete variable domain is DGGITQSPKYLFRKEGQNVTLSCEQNLNHDAMYWYRQDPGQGLRLIYYSQIVNDFQKGDIAEGYSVSREKKESFPLTVTSAQKNPTAFYLCASSISVPRVGEKLFFGSGTQLSVL.

The chain is built from TRBV2 and TRBJ1-1; D gene ambiguous. There are 14 residues in the CDR3. V was pared by 6 bases and J by 1 base, with 12 bases between. Germline CDR1 and CDR2: SNHLY and FYNNEI. The CDR3 sequence is CASRGETGNTEAFF. The CDR3 DNA sequence: TGTGCCAGCAGAGGAGAGACGGGGAACACTGAAGCTTTCTTT. Supplemented by reference TRBV2 and TRBJ1-1, the full variable domain reads EPEVTQTPSHQVTQMGQEVILRCVPISNHLYFYWYRQILGQKVEFLVSFYNNEISEKSEIFDDQFSVERPDGSNFTLKIRSTKLEDSAMYFCASRGETGNTEAFFGQGTRLTVV.

The sample holds a few counts of this clone. This chain joins TRBV23-1 and TRBJ1-1, with a possible D match to TRBD1 (5 bases). TRBV23-1 is an ORF, with its function uncertain. The V and J ends lost 0 bases and 1 base respectively, with 15 bases between them. This CDR3 region has 17 residues. In nucleotides, the CDR3 is TGCGCCAGCAGTCAATCACCCCTTGAGACAGAGAACACTGAAGCTTTCTTT. Its protein is CASSQSPLETENTEAFF.

The rearrangement joins TRBV7-2 to TRBJ1-2, with 9 bases matching TRBD1. From germline, CDR1 is SGHTA and CDR2 FQGNSA. Trimming cost V 1 base and J 1 base; bases outside gene matches: 7. This CDR3 has 17 residues. The CDR3 here is CASSLGTGAFGNYGYTF. Written as DNA, the CDR3 is TGTGCCAGCAGCTTAGGGACAGGGGCATTTGGTAACTATGGCTACACCTTC.

The gene calls are TRBV21-1 and TRBJ1-5; TRBD1 reflects the table's D call only, with no check against the DNA. TRBV21-1 is termed a pseudogene. The CDR3 totals 14 residues. The CDR3 DNA follows: TGTGCCAGCGCCCGACAGGATGTGATTCAGCCCCAGCATTTT. Its translation: CASARQDVIQPQHF.

For the CDR3, the DNA is TGTGCCAGCAGTTTGGGACAGTCCTACGAGCAGTACTTC. The encoded protein is CASSLGQSYEQYF. This sequence joins TRBV28 and TRBJ2-7; TRBD1 matches 7 bases. CDR1 and CDR2 from the germline V gene are MDHEN and SYDVKM. V was pared by 3 bases and J by 1 base, with 0 bases of the junction left unmatched. The CDR3 is 13 amino acids. The whole variable domain, filled in from reference TRBV28 and TRBJ2-7, reads DVKVTQSSRYLVKRTGEKVFLECVQDMDHENMFWYRQDPGLGLRLIYFSYDVKMKEKGDIPEGYSVSREKKERFSLILESASTNQTSMYLCASSLGQSYEQYFGPGTRLTVT.

The chain couples TRBV5-1 to TRBJ2-1, with 10 bases matching TRBD2. This CDR3 is built from 16 residues. The V segment lost 0 bases and the J segment 14 bases; nucleotides outside the gene matches: 14. Germline V lookup: CDR1 SGHRS, CDR2 YFSETQ. The CDR3 loop reads CASSLALAGALRVKFF. The CDR3 nucleotides read TGCGCCAGCAGCTTGGCCCTAGCGGGGGCACTACGAGTTAAGTTCTTC.

In its sample, this clone was seen a few times. The rearrangement joins TRBV6-1 to TRBJ2-7, with D uncertain. There are 12 residues in the CDR3. CDR1 is MNHNS and CDR2 is SASEGT in the germline V gene. Deletions cut 2 bases from V and 3 bases from J, with 5 bases between. CDR3 DNA sequence: TGTGCCAGCAGTGAATACAGCTACGAGCAGTACTTC. Translation gives CASSEYSYEQYF.

V gene TRBV4-3 combines with J gene TRBJ1-4, with D tentatively TRBD1 (6 bases). V lost 1 base and J lost 6, with 12 bases in between. Germline values: CDR1 LGHNA, CDR2 YSLEER. The CDR3 has 15 residues. CDR3 nucleotide sequence: TGCGCCAGCAGCCAAGTAGGGGGGGTTTATGAAAAACTGTTTTTT. It translates to CASSQVGGVYEKLFF.

This clone has a single count. This chain joins TRBV4-1 and TRBJ1-3; 8 nucleotides align to TRBD1. CDR1 and CDR2 (germline): MGHRA, YSYEKL. There are 15 residues in the CDR3. V lost 0 bases and J lost 4; bases outside the gene matches: 2. CDR3 DNA sequence: TGCGCCAGCAGCCAAGACAGGGGGCCAGGAAACACCATATATTTT. Translation gives CASSQDRGPGNTIYF.

This chain links TRBV7-2 with TRBJ1-2; D remains ambiguous. The length of the CDR3 is 14 residues. The V gene's germline CDR1 is SGHTA and CDR2 FQGNSA. V shed 2 bases and J shed 3 bases, with 10 bases lying between them. CDR3 sequence: CASSLRLADYGYTF. CDR3 DNA sequence: TGTGCCAGCAGCTTAAGGCTAGCCGACTATGGCTACACCTTC.

This chain links TRBV7-6 with TRBJ1-3, with D uncertain. V was shortened by 4 bases and J by 2 bases, with 12 bases between the two germline ends. From germline, CDR1 is SGHVS and CDR2 FNYEAQ. CDR3 length equals 15 residues. The CDR3 DNA follows: TGTGCCAGCAGCTCTCGACCGCAGGCTGGAAACACCATATATTTT. Protein product: CASSSRPQAGNTIYF.

Only a few counts were recorded for this clone. Additional DNA sequences in this sample encode the identical CDR3. The chain has TRBV5-1 and TRBJ2-1; possibly TRBD2 for D (5 bases). Between the trimmed V and J ends, which lost 0 bases and 6 bases, there was a span of 7 bases. CDR1 is SGHRS, CDR2 YFSETQ, per germline. The CDR3 spans 13 residues. CDR3 loop: CASSLGAGNEQFF. In DNA form, the CDR3 reads TGCGCCAGCAGCTTGGGGGCGGGCAATGAGCAGTTCTTC.

V and J are TRBV9 and TRBJ2-7, with 10 bases matching TRBD2. There are 14 residues in the CDR3. The V segment lost 2 bases and the J segment 4 bases; nucleotides outside the gene matches: 3. CDR1 is SGDLS and CDR2 is YYNGEE in the germline V gene. CDR3 loop: CASSVGGLAYEQYF. DNA of the CDR3: TGTGCCAGCAGCGTTGGGGGACTAGCGTACGAGCAGTACTTC.

The rearrangement joins TRBV18 to TRBJ1-2; weak D call: TRBD1 (5 bases). Germline V gives CDR1 KGHSH, CDR2 LQKENI. Trimming left V 4 bases short and J 4 bases short, with 10 bases between. The CDR3 covers 13 residues. Here the CDR3 DNA reads TGTGCCAGCTCACGCGACAGACCCTATGGCTACACCTTC. Amino acids: CASSRDRPYGYTF.